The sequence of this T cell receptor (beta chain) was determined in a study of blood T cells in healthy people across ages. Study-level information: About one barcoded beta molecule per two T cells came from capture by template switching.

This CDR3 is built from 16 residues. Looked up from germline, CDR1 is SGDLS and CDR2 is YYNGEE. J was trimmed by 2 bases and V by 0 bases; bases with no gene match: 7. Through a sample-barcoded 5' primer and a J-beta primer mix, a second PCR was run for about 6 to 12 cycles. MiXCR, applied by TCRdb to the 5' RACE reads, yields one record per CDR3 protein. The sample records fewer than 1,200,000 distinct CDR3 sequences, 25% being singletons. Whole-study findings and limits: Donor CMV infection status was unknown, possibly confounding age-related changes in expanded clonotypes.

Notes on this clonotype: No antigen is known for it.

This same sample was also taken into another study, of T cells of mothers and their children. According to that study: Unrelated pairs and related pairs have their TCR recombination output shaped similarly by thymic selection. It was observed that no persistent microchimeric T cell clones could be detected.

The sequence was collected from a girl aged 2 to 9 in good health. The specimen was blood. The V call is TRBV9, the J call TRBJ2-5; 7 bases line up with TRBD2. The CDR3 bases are TGTGCCAGCAGCGTAGCTACCGGGGGGTATCAAGAGACCCAGTACTTC. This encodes CASSVATGGYQETQYF. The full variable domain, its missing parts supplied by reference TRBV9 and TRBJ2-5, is DSGVTQTPKHLITATGQRVTLRCSPRSGDLSVYWYQQSLDQGLQFLIQYYNGEERAKGNILERFSAQQFPDLHSELNLSSLELGDSALYFCASSVATGGYQETQYFGPGTRLLVL.